This T cell receptor beta chain was captured by sequencing in a study of T cells expressing NK-cell markers. The overall study: Sorted CD3+CD56-NKG2C+, CD3+CD56+NKG2C- and CD3+CD56+NKG2C+ T cells were the source of the TCR beta repertoires. Most of the eight sequenced donors were HCMV-seropositive; one was seronegative.

General study results and limits: These clonotypes, the leaders elsewhere, also led the CD3+CD56-NKG2C+ fraction in a few donors. About 1.0-7.0% of CD8+ T cells in about 6 donors belonged to dominant NKG2C+ clonotypes.

Of note for this clonotype: As yet, its antigen is unknown.

TCRdb processed the 5' RACE reads again and assigns one entry to each CDR3 protein, with no DNA. The sample shows about 260,000 distinct CDR3 sequences, and about 4.2% sits with its ten largest clones. The CDR3 runs 16 residues. Germline V gives CDR1 LGHNA, CDR2 YSLEER. The TCR originated in a woman aged 18 to 69 in good health. Sequencing was performed on blood T cells: a sorted CD56 or NKG2C T cell subset, CD4+ or CD8+ T cells, or bulk PBMC T cells (not recorded which). This chain joins TRBV4-3 and TRBJ1-6. CDR3 loop: CASSLSRDSYNSPLHF.